This T cell receptor beta chain was identified during a study of early T cells in non-severe SARS-CoV-2 infection. Across the whole study: Bulk RNA taken from unsorted whole blood was sequenced, leaving chains unpaired. Overall study results and limits: Matching against VDJdb likely underestimated virus-specific expansions, favoring anti-spike CD8.

Individual cDNA molecules each received unique molecular identifiers attached to them. TCRdb re-analysed the 5' RACE reads in MiXCR, keeping a single row per CDR3 protein. This sample has about 25,000 distinct CDR3 sequences, with roughly 4.5% found just once. V lost 5 bases, J lost 2 bases, and 6 bases stayed unmatched. CDR3 size: 16 residues. This clonotype was recorded many times. Its target is not known. The sequenced sample was whole blood. The TCR was taken from an adult who was a healthcare worker with PCR-confirmed SARS-CoV-2 infection or an uninfected control (not recorded which). V gene TRBV12-3 or TRBV12-4 combines with J gene TRBJ2-7; the match to TRBD2 covers 13 bases. As DNA, the CDR3 is TGTGCCAGCAGTCCCGGGACTAGCGGGACTACCTACGAGCAGTACTTC. Amino acid sequence: CASSPGTSGTTYEQYF.